The 24 T cell receptor beta chains in this list originate from one sample, sequenced in a study of blood T cell repertoires in COVID-19. Some clones are missing from TCRdb's copy, which holds only in-frame ones; the method was immunoSEQ multiplex PCR. The table has tens of thousands of clones, about 85% seen once. Sequences were obtained from peripheral blood. The receptors here all came from a woman of 80 years or more with acute or convalescent COVID-19.

The rearrangement links TRBV4-2 to TRBJ2-7; TRBD2 agrees at 10 bases. V lost 0 bases to trimming and J lost 8 bases; unmatched junction nucleotides: 13. Germline CDR1 is LGHNA and CDR2 is YNFKEQ. The CDR3 spans 17 residues. The CDR3 DNA reads TGTGCCAGCAGCCAAGATTCGGCTAGCGGGGGATCGGTTAAGCAGTACTTC. It codes for CASSQDSASGGSVKQYF.

The gene calls are TRBV6-5 and TRBJ2-1; D gene unclear. The CDR3 length is 11 residues. V was pared by 7 bases and J by 3 bases, with 4 bases between. Germline-derived CDR1 and CDR2 are MNHEY and SVGAGI. CDR3 protein: CASTNYNEQFF. In nucleotides, the CDR3 is TGTGCCAGCACCAACTACAATGAGCAGTTCTTC.

The CDR3 sequence is CASGLGDRGNTIYF. The CDR3 DNA reads TGTGCTAGTGGTTTGGGAGACAGGGGGAACACCATATATTTT. The chain employs TRBV12-5 and TRBJ1-3; TRBD1 aligns across 9 bases. V lost 1 base to trimming and J lost 7 bases; unmatched junction nucleotides: 2. The CDR3 extends over 14 amino acids. Per the germline V gene, CDR1 is LGHNT and CDR2 is FRNRAP.

The chain couples TRBV6-2 or TRBV6-3 to TRBJ1-5; TRBD1 matches 7 bases. This CDR3 has 18 amino acids. The germline V gene encodes CDR1 MNHEY and CDR2 SVGEGT. Germline trimming cut 2 bases from V and 0 bases from J; bases unmatched to any gene: 10. This CDR3 reads CASSYTRDRGFSNQPQHF. Written as DNA, the CDR3 is TGTGCCAGCAGTTACACCCGGGACAGAGGTTTTAGCAATCAGCCCCAGCATTTT.

This chain connects TRBV28 to TRBJ2-3; the D gene is possibly TRBD2 (6 bases). Germline-derived CDR1 and CDR2 are MDHEN and SYDVKM. The CDR3 contains 16 residues. V lost 7 bases, J lost 0 bases, and 17 bases lay in between. The chain's CDR3 is CASKRAGSPSTDTQYF. CDR3 DNA sequence: TGTGCCAGCAAACGCGCGGGGTCCCCTAGCACAGATACGCAGTATTTT.

The chain combines TRBV18 with TRBJ2-2; TRBD2 aligns across 9 bases. The CDR3 length is 16 residues. Germline-derived CDR1 and CDR2 are KGHSH and LQKENI. With V trimmed by 5 bases and J by 2 bases, 6 bases remained unmatched. CDR3: CASSIRLADNTGELFF. In DNA form, the CDR3 reads TGTGCCAGCTCAATCAGACTAGCGGATAACACCGGGGAGCTGTTTTTT. Full variable domain (remainder filled in from reference TRBV18 and TRBJ2-2): NAGVMQNPRHLVRRRGQEARLRCSPMKGHSHVYWYRQLPEEGLKFMVYLQKENIIDESGMPKERFSAEFPKEGPSILRIQQVVRGDSAAYFCASSIRLADNTGELFFGEGSRLTVL.

In DNA form, the CDR3 reads TGTGCCATCAGCTTTACCCCGGGCTATGGCTACACCTTC. It translates to CAISFTPGYGYTF. J is TRBJ1-2 and V is TRBV10-3; no firm D call. The CDR3 has 13 amino acids. Per germline, CDR1 ENHRY and CDR2 SYGVKD. With 6 bases removed from V and 4 bases from J, the gap between germline ends came to 12 bases.

V and J are TRBV3-1 (or the pseudogene TRBV3-2) and TRBJ1-1; possible D gene TRBD1, 6 bases. Looked up from germline, CDR1 is LGHDT and CDR2 is YNNKEL (reference sequence). The CDR3 runs to 14 residues. The germline V and J ends were trimmed by 4 bases and 4 bases, with 13 bases remaining between them. CDR3 nucleotide sequence: TGTGCCAGCAGCCTAGCGGGGGCGAGCACTGAAGCTTTCTTT. This translates into CASSLAGASTEAFF.

CDR3 bases: TGTGCCATCAGTGGGCAGATGGAGCGGGGGAACACCGGGGAGCTGTTTTTT. It codes for CAISGQMERGNTGELFF. The chain employs TRBV10-3 and TRBJ2-2; 7 bases align to TRBD2. The CDR3 runs 17 residues. Germline-derived CDR1 and CDR2 are ENHRY and SYGVKD. V shed 4 bases, J shed 1 base, and the junction held 9 bases outside the gene matches.

The chain couples TRBV27 to TRBJ2-6; D possibly corresponds to TRBD1 (6 bases). Germline V gives CDR1 MNHEY, CDR2 SMNVEV (reference sequence). The CDR3 extends over 17 amino acids. The V and J ends lost 1 base and 2 bases respectively, with 12 bases between them. CDR3 in DNA: TGTGCCAGCAGTTTATTACAGGGAAAGGCTGGGGCCAACGTCCTGACTTTC. The encoded protein is CASSLLQGKAGANVLTF. Based on the CDR3 plus reference TRBV27 and TRBJ2-6, the full variable domain is EAQVTQNPRYLITVTGKKLTVTCSQNMNHEYMSWYRQDPGLGLRQIYYSMNVEVTDKGDVPEGYKVSRKEKRNFPLILESPSPNQTSLYFCASSLLQGKAGANVLTFGAGSRLTVL.

The chain couples TRBV5-1 to TRBJ1-1, with D perhaps TRBD1 (5 bases). This CDR3 has 13 residues. The V gene's germline CDR1 is SGHRS and CDR2 YFSETQ. V shed 0 bases and J shed 6 bases, with 9 bases lying between them. The CDR3 coding sequence is TGCGCCAGCAGCTTGGTACCAGGGTCTGAAGCTTTCTTT. This encodes CASSLVPGSEAFF.

This clone showed up just a few times. The chain recombines TRBV2 with TRBJ2-2; 8 bases agree with TRBD1. Trimming removed 9 bases from V and 2 bases from J; junction bases left unmatched: 5. The CDR3 consists of 14 residues. From germline, CDR1 is SNHLY and CDR2 FYNNEI. The CDR3 region has the DNA TGTGCCAGGAGGGACAGGAGAAACACCGGGGAGCTGTTTTTT. This sequence encodes CARRDRRNTGELFF.

This clone was seen only a few times. The chain carries TRBV6-5 and TRBJ1-2, with 7 bases lining up with TRBD1. The CDR3 extends over 14 amino acids. Germline trimming cut 2 bases from V and 7 bases from J; bases unmatched to any gene: 7. From germline, CDR1 is MNHEY and CDR2 SVGAGI. The CDR3 DNA reads TGTGCCAGCAGTTACCTTGACAGGGATCGTGGCTACACCTTC. Translation gives CASSYLDRDRGYTF.

This sequence joins TRBV2 and TRBJ2-7, with 10 bases aligning to TRBD1. The CDR3 is made up of 17 amino acids. The V gene end was trimmed by 6 bases and the J gene end by 2 bases; junction bases not matched to a gene: 13. Germline V gene lookup returns CDR1 SNHLY and CDR2 FYNNEI. CDR3 bases: TGTGCCAGCAGCAGAACCTCCGGGACAGGGGCCACCTACGAGCAGTACTTC. This translates into CASSRTSGTGATYEQYF.

As to this clone: Additional DNA sequences in this sample encode the identical CDR3. The chain joins TRBV5-1 to TRBJ1-1; maybe TRBD1 (6 bases). The length of the CDR3 is 14 residues. V lost 0 bases to trimming and J lost 5 bases, with 11 bases between them. The germline V gene encodes CDR1 SGHRS and CDR2 YFSETQ. The CDR3 sequence: CASSLGGLGTEAFF. In DNA, the CDR3 is TGCGCCAGCAGCTTGGGGGGGCTCGGGACTGAAGCTTTCTTT.

The rearrangement links TRBV3-1 (or the pseudogene TRBV3-2) to TRBJ1-3, with 7 bases identical to TRBD1. This CDR3 is 16 amino acids long. CDR1 LGHDT and CDR2 YNNKEL come from the germline V gene (reference sequence). V was pared by 6 bases and J by 0 bases, with 8 bases of the junction left unmatched. The CDR3 protein is CASSDKGQLSGNTIYF. CDR3 DNA: TGTGCCAGCAGTGACAAGGGACAGCTCTCTGGAAACACCATATATTTT.

This clone was observed a handful of times. The V gene is TRBV12-3 or TRBV12-4, the J gene TRBJ1-1; D gene ambiguous. This CDR3 spans 12 amino acids. Trimming left V 5 bases short and J 3 bases short, with 7 bases between. The CDR3 DNA follows: TGTGCCAGCAGTCCCCGGGACACTGAAGCTTTCTTT. Encoded protein: CASSPRDTEAFF.

This clone was picked up one time. This CDR3 reads CASSFRGTGLSEKLFF. Here the CDR3 DNA reads TGCGCCAGCAGCTTCCGGGGGACCGGGCTCAGTGAAAAACTGTTTTTT. The rearrangement uses TRBV5-1 and TRBJ1-4, with a tentative D call TRBD1 (5 bases). CDR3 length: 16 amino acids. Looked up from germline, CDR1 is SGHRS and CDR2 is YFSETQ. Trimming took off 2 bases at V and 7 bases at J, with 18 bases between the two ends. Based on the CDR3 plus reference TRBV5-1 and TRBJ1-4, the full variable domain is KAGVTQTPRYLIKTRGQQVTLSCSPISGHRSVSWYQQTPGQGLQFLFEYFSETQRNKGNFPGRFSGRQFSNSRSEMNVSTLELGDSALYLCASSFRGTGLSEKLFFGSGTQLSVL.

The chain employs TRBV4-1 and TRBJ1-6; 8 bases are a match to TRBD1. In germline, CDR1 is MGHRA, CDR2 YSYEKL. Germline trimming cut 1 base from V and 9 bases from J; bases unmatched to any gene: 8. The CDR3 covers 16 residues. CDR3 in DNA: TGCGCCAGCAGCCAAGGGGTCCCAGGGGGCGTTTCACCCCTCCACTTT. This gives the protein CASSQGVPGGVSPLHF.

V usage is TRBV27 and J usage is TRBJ1-5; TRBD1 aligns across 8 bases. Germline V gives CDR1 MNHEY, CDR2 SMNVEV (reference sequence). Germline trimming cut 4 bases from V and 6 bases from J; bases unmatched to any gene: 8. The CDR3 has 15 residues. The CDR3 reads CASSSSGGFGQPQHF. The CDR3 DNA reads as TGTGCCAGCAGTTCTTCAGGGGGCTTTGGTCAGCCCCAGCATTTT.

CDR3 in DNA: TGTGCCAGCAGCCAAGAGCCGGACTATTCTGCTGACATTCAGTACTTC. It codes for CASSQEPDYSADIQYF. V usage is TRBV4-2 and J usage is TRBJ2-4, with D possibly being TRBD2 (6 bases). The length of the CDR3 is 16 residues. Trimming removed 0 bases at V and 8 bases at J, with 17 bases between. Per the germline V gene, CDR1 is LGHNA and CDR2 is YNFKEQ.

J is TRBJ1-2 and V is TRBV9, with D uncertain. Deletions cut 7 bases from V and 8 bases from J, with 18 bases between. CDR3 length: 13 residues. The germline CDR1 and CDR2 sequences are SGDLS and YYNGEE. The CDR3 region has the DNA TGTGCCAGCTCCGTTGACCGCTCGGGGGGCTACACCTTC. Translated: CASSVDRSGGYTF.

V is TRBV2 and J is TRBJ2-3, with 7 bases lining up with TRBD1. J lost 3 bases, V lost 2 bases, and 5 bases had no gene match. Germline-derived CDR1 and CDR2 are SNHLY and FYNNEI. The CDR3 sequence is 15 residues long. The CDR3 DNA is TGTGCCAGCAGTGAAACCCAGGGGGTGACAGATACGCAGTATTTT. Translated, it gives CASSETQGVTDTQYF.

CDR3 loop: CASSKSGRGHQPQHF. The CDR3 coding sequence is TGTGCCAGCAGCAAGTCGGGCAGGGGCCATCAGCCCCAGCATTTT. J is TRBJ1-5 and V is TRBV21-1; the D segment call TRBD1 is taken from the table without a DNA check. TRBV21-1 has pseudogene status. CDR3 size: 15 residues.